A single sample is the source of the 8 T cell receptor beta chains below, sequenced in a study of T cell clonality in common variable immunodeficiency. What these receptors recognize is not known. Assay used: immunoSEQ multiplex PCR; TCRdb lists only in-frame clones, some missing. The sample shows around 40,000 clones, no singletons; the ten largest hold 5% to 6.5%. General study findings and limits: Common variable immunodeficiency TCR beta sequences reportedly had fewer deletions and N-nucleotide insertions.

The sequencing sample was made of peripheral blood mononuclear cells. These receptors were collected from a human donor with common variable immunodeficiency.

This clone was counted between two and nine times. The observed sequence ends 3 residues before the CDR3 terminus, with the missing tail filled in from the germline J gene. The chain recombines TRBV20-1 with TRBJ1-2, with D unclear. The CDR3 totals 13 residues. V lost 5 bases and J 1 base, leaving 11 bases between the germline ends. The V gene's germline CDR1 is DFQATT and CDR2 SNEGSKA (reference sequence). The CDR3 spells CSALHRVNYGYTF. CDR3 bases read: TGCAGTGCTCTACACCGGGTTAACTATGGC.

This clone was detected many times. The CDR3 end falls 3 residues outside the read, so it is completed with the germline J gene. The rearrangement links TRBV29-1 to TRBJ2-2; the D call may be TRBD1 or TRBD2 (5 bases each). This CDR3 has 13 amino acids. The germline V gene encodes CDR1 SQVTM and CDR2 ANQGSEA. V dropped 4 bases and J dropped 8 bases, with 14 bases sitting between them. The sequenced CDR3 bases are TGCAGCGTTGGGTTGAGGGGAACTGGGGAG. Protein: CSVGLRGTGE. The whole CDR3 reads CSVGLRGTGELFF.

This clone came up a few times. With the read ending 3 residues before the CDR3 end, the germline J gene is used to fill in that end. The chain employs TRBV30 and TRBJ1-4; TRBD1 matches at 7 bases. V shed 3 bases and J 7 bases; nucleotides not matched to a gene: 11. Germline V gives CDR1 GTSNPN, CDR2 SVGIG (reference sequence). This CDR3 contains 15 residues. The covered CDR3 bases are TGTGCCTGGAGAACTATGGGGACAGCCGTTGAAAAA. It is translated as CAWRTMGTAVEK. In full, the CDR3 reads CAWRTMGTAVEKLFF.

This clone was observed a few times. Coverage ceases 3 residues before the CDR3 finishes, and the germline J gene fills in the end. The V gene is TRBV6-2 or TRBV6-3, the J gene TRBJ2-1; maybe TRBD1 (6 bases). Per the germline V gene, CDR1 is MNHEY and CDR2 is SVGEGT. Trimming stripped 6 bases from V and 1 base from J, with 13 bases between. The CDR3 has 15 amino acids. The CDR3 protein is CASRPRDNSYNEQFF. The sequenced part of the CDR3 DNA is TGTGCCAGCAGGCCCCGGGACAATTCCTACAATGAG.

This clone was seen ten or more times. The CDR3 end is not reached by the read, which stops 3 residues before it; the germline J gene fills it in. The V call is TRBV2, the J call TRBJ1-1; no reliable D call. Germline V gene data show CDR1 as SNHLY and CDR2 as FYNNEI. Trimming cost V 1 base and J 1 base, with 13 bases left between them. The length of the CDR3 is 16 residues. CDR3 bases read: TGTGCCAGCAGTGAAGAGGGTCTGGAAAGGAACACTGAA. This translates into CASSEEGLERNTE. The whole CDR3 sequence is CASSEEGLERNTEAFF.

This clone was detected ten times or more. Coverage ceases 3 residues before the CDR3 finishes, and the germline J gene fills in the end. The V and J genes are TRBV7-8 and TRBJ2-2; 7 nucleotides align to TRBD2. Losses at the gene ends were 5 bases for V and 7 bases for J; bases not matched to a gene: 16. The CDR3 is made up of 17 amino acids. Germline assignment: CDR1 SGHVS and CDR2 FQNEAQ. The CDR3 DNA, read in part, is TGTGCCAGCAGCCACAACCGGCACCGGGACTACATCGGGGAG. Its translation: CASSHNRHRDYIGE. The CDR3, in full, reads CASSHNRHRDYIGELFF.

This clone has at least ten counts. The CDR3 extends 3 residues past the end of the read, so its final part is completed from the germline J gene. The chain joins TRBV20-1 to TRBJ1-1; no definite D call. Germline V lookup: CDR1 DFQATT, CDR2 SNEGSKA (reference sequence). V lost 3 bases and J 5 bases, leaving 10 bases between the germline ends. CDR3 length: 12 residues. CDR3 sequence reads: CSARRSITEAFF. The sequenced part of the CDR3 DNA is TGCAGTGCTAGGCGGAGTATTACTGAA.

This clone was detected a few times. The CDR3 loop is CASSFGLAGAYEQYF. The sequenced CDR3 bases are TGTGCCAGCAGCTTTGGACTAGCGGGTGCCTACGAG. The chain couples TRBV7-2 to TRBJ2-7, with 11 positions matching TRBD2. The read terminates 3 residues before the CDR3 end, so the remaining end is supplied by the germline J gene. Trimming cost V 3 bases and J 2 bases; bases outside gene matches: 3. The CDR3 has 15 residues. Germline loops: CDR1 SGHTA, CDR2 FQGNSA.